A selection of T cell receptor beta chains follows, all from one sample in a study of early T cells in non-severe SARS-CoV-2 infection. TCRdb independently ran MiXCR on the 5' RACE reads; one entry per CDR3 protein. The sample yields about 68,000 distinct CDR3 sequences, less than 15% seen once. Source material: whole blood. These receptors originate from an adult who was a healthcare worker with PCR-confirmed SARS-CoV-2 infection or an uninfected control (not recorded which). Each CDR3 is given with its conserved first and last residue. The D gene is left open where the match is weak. Size tells how often a clone was seen (once, few, many) or the class of an expanded clone, and some rows leave it out.

clone_size d_call j_call cdr3_length v_call cdr3_nt cdr3_aa
. . TRBJ2-7 15 TRBV27 TGTGCCAGCAGTTTAGGGCTCGGGGAAACCTACGAGCAGTACTTC CASSLGLGETYEQYF
few . TRBJ2-7 12 TRBV5-4 TGTGCCAGCAGCATTGACCACTACGAGCAGTACTTC CASSIDHYEQYF
many TRBD1 TRBJ2-1 14 TRBV29-1 TGCAGCGTTGGGGCAGGGACAGGCGTCAATGAGCAGTTCTTC CSVGAGTGVNEQFF
few TRBD2 TRBJ2-7 18 TRBV7-8 TGTGCCAGCAGCAATACTCCGGGACTAGCGGGGCGAGCCTACGAGCAGTACTTC CASSNTPGLAGRAYEQYF
many TRBD1 TRBJ1-1 15 TRBV5-1 TGCGCCAGCAGCTCGGCTCCCACAGGGGACACTGAAGCTTTCTTT CASSSAPTGDTEAFF
few TRBD1 TRBJ1-2 14 TRBV5-1 TGCGCCAGCCGCACGGGGACAGGGAACTATGGCTACACCTTC CASRTGTGNYGYTF
. TRBD1 TRBJ2-7 15 TRBV5-1 TGCGCCAGCAGCTTGGCCGGGACAGGGACCTACGAGCAGTACTTC CASSLAGTGTYEQYF
many . TRBJ2-4 15 TRBV6-2/TRBV6-3 TGTGCCAGCAGACCCCCCGGGCAGGCCAAAAACATTCAGTACTTC CASRPPGQAKNIQYF
. TRBD2 TRBJ2-2 13 TRBV29-1 TGCAGCGTTGCGGGGACTAGCGCCGGGGAGCTGTTTTTT CSVAGTSAGELFF
. . TRBJ2-5 16 TRBV7-9 TGTGCCAGCAGCTTATGGGGTTCTGGCCCCCAAGAGACCCAGTACTTC CASSLWGSGPQETQYF
. TRBD2 TRBJ2-5 16 TRBV5-5 TGTGCCAGCAGCTTGGCGGCTAGCGGGGGACAAGAGACCCAGTACTTC CASSLAASGGQETQYF
few TRBD1 TRBJ2-2 13 TRBV23-1 TGCGCCAGCACAGGGGGCTCAACCGGGGAGCTGTTTTTT CASTGGSTGELFF
few . TRBJ1-2 12 TRBV12-3/TRBV12-4 TGTGCCAGCAGTTTCGGGTTCTATGGCTACACCTTC CASSFGFYGYTF
few TRBD1 TRBJ2-2 15 TRBV6-2/TRBV6-3 TGTGCCAGCAGCCGAATCCAGACAGGGGCCGGGGAGCTGTTTTTT CASSRIQTGAGELFF
. . TRBJ2-3 19 TRBV12-3/TRBV12-4 TGTGCCAGCAGCTGTCCGAGGGGAACGAGGGACTGTGAGCCAGATACGCAGTATTTT CASSCPRGTRDCEPDTQYF
. . TRBJ1-4 15 TRBV27 TGTGCCAGCACTCGCCATTGGTTAGCTAATGAAAAACTGTTTTTT CASTRHWLANEKLFF
many TRBD2 TRBJ2-3 15 TRBV20-1 TGCAGTGCTGTAGCGGGGGAGCGAAGCACAGATACGCAGTATTTT CSAVAGERSTDTQYF
. . TRBJ1-6 13 TRBV27 TGTGCCAGCAGCTGGGCTCCTAATTCACCCCTCCACTTT CASSWAPNSPLHF
few TRBD2 TRBJ2-5 14 TRBV12-3/TRBV12-4 TGTGCCAGCAGACCTAGCGGGGGGGAAGAGACCCAGTACTTC CASRPSGGEETQYF
. TRBD1 TRBJ2-1 13 TRBV7-8 TGTGCCAGCAGCCTAGACAGGGACAATGAGCAGTTCTTC CASSLDRDNEQFF
. . TRBJ2-3 13 TRBV5-4 TGTGCCAGCAGCGTAGACAGCACAGATACGCAGTATTTT CASSVDSTDTQYF
few . TRBJ2-2 12 TRBV6-2/TRBV6-3 TGTGCCAGCAACCCCACCGGCGGGGAGCTGTTTTTT CASNPTGGELFF